This TCR beta chain was recovered during a study of blood T cells in healthy people across ages. Findings of the study overall: Unsorted PBMC input precluded a conclusive naive versus antigen-experienced comparison. It was the long-lived donors that had more naive CD4+ cells and higher diversity than aged donors. The study regarded diversity estimates from one million T cells as underestimates.

CDR3 size: 13 residues. Germline V gene lookup returns CDR1 MNHNY and CDR2 SVGAGI (reference sequence). Combining a sample-barcoded 5' primer with a J-beta primer mix, a second PCR ran for about 7 to 12 cycles. TCRdb processed the 5' RACE reads anew with MiXCR; each CDR3 protein has one entry. The sample has 950,000 to 1,200,000 distinct CDR3 sequences, more than 30% seen once. The table lists this clonotype with a few counts. Its antigen is undetermined. A read error may account for a junction end that differs from germline. The chain recombines TRBV6-6 with TRBJ1-4; D unclear. Input material: blood. The origin of this receptor is a man between 18 and 29 years old in good health. The CDR3 is CASSWASAEKLFF. DNA of the CDR3: TGTGCCAGCAGTTGGGCCAGCGCAGAAAAGCTGTTTTTT.